Given below is one T cell receptor beta chain in context. The antigen is undetermined. This same CDR3 is encoded by further DNA sequences in the sample. This entry is derived from a study of cytomegalovirus exposure and HLA in healthy donors. The PCR employed 60 Vbeta primers together with 13 Jbeta primers. The protocol was immunoSEQ multiplex PCR, while the TCRdb copy is restricted to in-frame clones and leaves out a portion. The table has approximately 210,000 clones, about 80% seen once. Findings and limits, study-wide: Altogether, some 170 TCR beta chains were recorded as cytomegalovirus-associated. In a later analysis, an Asian-associated ancestry cluster reportedly showed fewer N-insertions than the approximately 670-donor mean. With DRB1 most and HLA-C fewest, TCR association rates differed between HLA loci in a later analysis.

Per the germline V gene, CDR1 is MNHEY and CDR2 is SMNVEV (reference sequence). The CDR3 runs to 13 residues. Trimming shortened V by 1 base and J by 4 bases, and 7 bases separated the two germline ends. The chain has TRBV27 and TRBJ1-1; a possible D gene is TRBD1 (5 bases). This clonotype was sampled from a man aged 40-50 years in good health and CMV-seropositive. Sequencing used PBMCs. The CDR3 spells CASSLLGGTEAFF. The CDR3 DNA is TGTGCCAGCAGTTTATTGGGGGGCACTGAAGCTTTCTTT.